This passage covers 30 T cell receptor beta chains from one sample sequenced in a study of cytomegalovirus exposure and HLA in healthy donors. Vbeta (60) and Jbeta (13) primers were used in the PCR. Only in-frame clones appear in the TCRdb table, and some are missing; sequencing was by immunoSEQ multiplex PCR. This table has more than 100,000 clones, less than 85% appearing once. The sequenced sample was PBMCs. These receptors originate from a man aged 35 to 55 in good health and CMV-seronegative.

Regarding this clone: Mismatch with germline at one junction end may stem from a read error. This chain connects TRBV7-7 to TRBJ2-5, with D possibly TRBD2 on 5 matching bases. This CDR3 has 15 amino acids. CDR1 SSHAT and CDR2 FNYEAQ come from the germline V gene (reference sequence). The chain's CDR3 is CASSLALGVQETQYF. In DNA, the CDR3 is TGTGCTAGCAGCTTAGCGCTCGGGGTCCAAGAGACCCAGTACTTC.

The CDR3: CASSFGDRRGSAYNEQFF. CDR3 nucleotides: TGTGCCAGCAGTTTCGGAGATCGGAGAGGTTCGGCCTACAATGAGCAGTTCTTC. This chain uses TRBV27 with TRBJ2-1; D uncertain. Germline loops: CDR1 MNHEY, CDR2 SMNVEV (reference sequence). V lost 3 bases and J lost 2, with 20 bases in between. This CDR3 region has 18 residues.

J is TRBJ1-6 and V is TRBV19; possibly TRBD1 for D (5 bases). CDR1 and CDR2 (germline): LNHDA, SQIVND (reference sequence). The CDR3 covers 13 residues. With 4 bases removed from V and 7 bases from J, the gap between germline ends came to 8 bases. The CDR3 DNA reads TGTGCCAGTAGTAAACAGGAAAATTCACCCCTCCACTTT. This encodes CASSKQENSPLHF. Full variable domain (remainder filled in from reference TRBV19 and TRBJ1-6): DGGITQSPKYLFRKEGQNVTLSCEQNLNHDAMYWYRQDPGQGLRLIYYSQIVNDFQKGDIAEGYSVSREKKESFPLTVTSAQKNPTAFYLCASSKQENSPLHFGNGTRLTVT.

The chain has TRBV7-2 and TRBJ2-1, with D perhaps matching TRBD2 (6 bases). CDR3 length equals 15 residues. Germline assignment: CDR1 SGHTA and CDR2 FQGNSA. V was pared by 4 bases and J by 0 bases, with 10 bases between. The DNA for the CDR3 is TGTGCCAGCAGCTCCGGGACTGGCTCCTACAATGAGCAGTTCTTC. This codes for CASSSGTGSYNEQFF.

A single count supports this clone. The rearrangement uses TRBV4-1 and TRBJ1-1, with a weak D call TRBD1 (6 bases). Trimming pared 1 base from V and 3 bases from J, leaving 9 bases between. The germline V gene has CDR1 MGHRA and CDR2 YSYEKL. The CDR3 extends over 14 amino acids. The CDR3 sequence: CASSQVQGYTEAFF. As DNA, the CDR3 is TGCGCCAGCAGCCAAGTTCAGGGGTACACTGAAGCTTTCTTT.

The chain carries TRBV6-5 and TRBJ2-7; D remains ambiguous. The germline CDR1 and CDR2 sequences are MNHEY and SVGAGI. V dropped 6 bases and J dropped 2 bases, with 8 bases sitting between them. CDR3 size: 12 residues. The CDR3 is CASRVLAYEQYF. In DNA form, the CDR3 reads TGTGCCAGCAGGGTTTTAGCCTACGAGCAGTACTTC.

This clone was observed once. The V gene is TRBV6-1, the J gene TRBJ1-2, with 10 positions matching TRBD1. Trimming cost V 6 bases and J 4 bases; bases outside gene matches: 8. CDR1 and CDR2 (germline): MNHNS, SASEGT. This CDR3 is 15 amino acids long. This chain's CDR3 is CASSERDRGGYGYTF. The CDR3 nucleotides are TGTGCCAGCAGCGAAAGGGACAGGGGAGGCTATGGCTACACCTTC.

V is TRBV5-1 and J is TRBJ2-5, with 7 bases matching TRBD1. The DNA end is a closer match to TRBJ2-7, so the J assignment may be wrong. Germline CDR1 and CDR2: SGHRS and YFSETQ. This CDR3 is built from 13 residues. This CDR3 is CASSLDRGYEQYF. The CDR3 nucleotides are TGCGCCAGCAGCTTGGACAGGGGCTACGAGCAGTACTTC.

The chain links TRBV6-1 to TRBJ1-6, with D perhaps matching TRBD1 (6 bases). V was trimmed by 2 bases and J by 10 bases, leaving 18 bases between them. This CDR3 has 16 amino acids. The germline V gene has CDR1 MNHNS and CDR2 SASEGT. The CDR3 loop reads CASSESSGGLGSPLHF. CDR3 DNA sequence: TGTGCCAGCAGTGAAAGTAGTGGGGGCCTGGGGTCACCCCTCCACTTT.

The chain uses TRBV18 and TRBJ1-1; D remains unclear. The ends were cut back, 4 bases at V and 0 bases at J, with 9 bases in the middle. Germline V gene sequence: CDR1 KGHSH, CDR2 LQKENI. The CDR3 is 14 amino acids. The CDR3 DNA reads TGTGCCAGCTCACAGGGAGGTTTGAACACTGAAGCTTTCTTT. Translation gives CASSQGGLNTEAFF.

The chain has TRBV7-2 and TRBJ1-6, with 9 positions matching TRBD1. V shed 1 base and J 9 bases; nucleotides not matched to a gene: 4. Germline V gives CDR1 SGHTA, CDR2 FQGNSA. The CDR3 length is 15 residues. The CDR3 reads CASSLDGTGLSPLHF. The CDR3 nucleotides are TGTGCCAGCAGCTTAGATGGGACAGGGCTTTCACCCCTCCACTTT.

The CDR3 bases are TGTGCCAGCAGTGCCATGGGGGCCAGGGGCGTCGGTGGCTACACCTTC. Translated: CASSAMGARGVGGYTF. This chain uses TRBV6-1 with TRBJ1-2; D may be TRBD1 (6 bases). Germline-derived CDR1 and CDR2 are MNHNS and SASEGT. This CDR3 comprises 16 residues. V dropped 4 bases and J dropped 7 bases, with 22 bases sitting between them.

The chain recombines TRBV4-1 with TRBJ2-7, with a possible D match to TRBD2 (5 bases). CDR3 length: 17 amino acids. The germline gives CDR1 MGHRA, CDR2 YSYEKL. Trimming took off 4 bases at V and 0 bases at J, with 19 bases between the two ends. This chain's CDR3 is CASSRSPGSQSSYEQYF. The CDR3 DNA reads TGCGCCAGCAGCCGTTCCCCGGGATCCCAAAGCTCCTACGAGCAGTACTTC.

This clone was seen only once. The chain combines TRBV7-9 with TRBJ2-1, with D perhaps TRBD2 (5 bases). V lost 4 bases to trimming and J lost 9 bases, with 10 bases between them. Germline CDR1 SEHNR, CDR2 FQNEAQ (reference sequence). This CDR3 is 12 amino acids long. The CDR3, as DNA: TGTGCCAGCAGCTCCGGACTTGCTGAGCAGTTCTTC. Residues: CASSSGLAEQFF.

V and J are TRBV7-8 and TRBJ1-5; no clear D gene. The CDR3 spans 15 residues. The germline V gene has CDR1 SGHVS and CDR2 FQNEAQ. V lost 5 bases to trimming and J lost 0 bases, with 11 bases between them. CDR3 in amino acids: CASSPPRDSNQPQHF. In DNA, the CDR3 is TGTGCCAGCAGCCCTCCGAGGGATAGCAATCAGCCCCAGCATTTT.

The J gene is TRBJ2-2, the V gene TRBV30; 7 bases fit TRBD1. Germline trimming cut 2 bases from V and 4 bases from J; bases unmatched to any gene: 7. The germline V gene encodes CDR1 GTSNPN and CDR2 SVGIG (reference sequence). This CDR3 is built from 15 residues. For the CDR3, the DNA is TGTGCCTGGAGTAAGGGACAGTATAGCACCGGGGAGCTGTTTTTT. This translates into CAWSKGQYSTGELFF. Based on the CDR3 plus reference TRBV30 and TRBJ2-2, the full variable domain is SQTIHQWPATLVQPVGSPLSLECTVEGTSNPNLYWYRQAAGRGLQLLFYSVGIGQISSEVPQNLSASRPQDRQFILSSKKLLLSDSGFYLCAWSKGQYSTGELFFGEGSRLTVL.

V and J are TRBV7-8 and TRBJ2-7; no reliable D call. Germline CDR1 and CDR2: SGHVS and FQNEAQ. The V end lost 7 bases, the J end lost 3 bases, and 10 bases lay between the germline ends. The CDR3 extends over 12 amino acids. The CDR3 reads CASIAGDYEQYF. The CDR3 DNA reads TGTGCCAGCATCGCCGGAGACTACGAGCAGTACTTC.

The chain joins TRBV7-6 to TRBJ1-2; 7 bases line up with TRBD1. Germline-derived CDR1 and CDR2 are SGHVS and FNYEAQ. The CDR3 has 16 residues. The V segment lost 2 bases and the J segment 4 bases; nucleotides outside the gene matches: 10. The CDR3 DNA is TGTGCCAGCAGCTTAAATGGACAGACAGGGCCCTATGGCTACACCTTC. It is translated as CASSLNGQTGPYGYTF.

V gene TRBV5-6 combines with J gene TRBJ1-5; D is unresolved. V shed 0 bases and J shed 8 bases, with 9 bases lying between them. Germline CDR1 is SGHDT and CDR2 is YYEEEE. The CDR3 extends over 13 amino acids. CDR3 in DNA: TGTGCCAGCAGCTTGGCCACGAGGGAGCCCCAGCATTTT. It specifies CASSLATREPQHF. Variable domain in full (rest from reference TRBV5-6 and TRBJ1-5): DAGVTQSPTHLIKTRGQQVTLRCSPKSGHDTVSWYQQALGQGPQFIFQYYEEEERQRGNFPDRFSGHQFPNYSSELNVNALLLGDSALYLCASSLATREPQHFGDGTRLSIL.

The V and J genes are TRBV5-4 and TRBJ2-5; D call uncertain. Trimming pared 1 base from V and 4 bases from J, leaving 5 bases between. CDR3 length: 12 residues. Germline V gene data show CDR1 as SGHNT and CDR2 as YYREEE (reference sequence). The CDR3 spells CASSLRRETQYF. The CDR3 DNA reads TGTGCCAGCAGCTTGCGTCGAGAGACCCAGTACTTC.

The rearrangement links TRBV21-1 to TRBJ1-5; the table's D gene call, TRBD1, was not cross checked with the DNA. TRBV21-1 is an annotated pseudogene. The CDR3 loop spans 18 amino acids. The CDR3: CASTVLPGTGDRNQPQHF. The CDR3 DNA reads as TGTGCCAGCACCGTCCTCCCCGGGACAGGGGACAGAAATCAGCCCCAGCATTTT.

The chain uses TRBV7-2 and TRBJ2-2; 7 nucleotides agree with TRBD1. CDR1 is SGHTA, CDR2 FQGNSA, per germline. CDR3 size: 14 residues. Trimming took 8 bases from V and 0 from J; bases not matched to a gene: 3. DNA for the CDR3: TGTGCCAGCGGACAGGTAGCGAACACCGGGGAGCTGTTTTTT. Translated, it gives CASGQVANTGELFF.

The J gene is TRBJ2-1, the V gene TRBV29-1; perhaps TRBD1 as D (5 bases). Germline V gene data show CDR1 as SQVTM and CDR2 as ANQGSEA. The V and J ends lost 4 bases and 3 bases respectively, with 7 bases between them. The CDR3 spans 12 residues. This chain's CDR3 is CSVGDSYNEQFF. CDR3 DNA sequence: TGCAGCGTTGGAGACAGCTACAATGAGCAGTTCTTC.

The rearrangement uses TRBV11-3 and TRBJ2-1, with D possibly being TRBD1 (6 bases). CDR1 is SGHNT, CDR2 YENEEA, per germline. This CDR3 is built from 17 residues. Trimming removed 5 bases at V and 3 bases at J, with 20 bases between. CDR3 residues: CASSPRSRQGNYNEQFF. CDR3 coding DNA: TGTGCCAGCAGCCCTCGGTCTCGCCAGGGGAACTACAATGAGCAGTTCTTC.

The chain joins TRBV15 to TRBJ2-5, with D perhaps TRBD1 (6 bases). CDR3 size: 16 residues. V was cut by 0 bases and J by 1 base, with 12 bases left in between. Germline CDR1 is LNHNV and CDR2 is YYDKDF (reference sequence). The CDR3 protein is CATSRDTGSPQETQYF. DNA of the CDR3: TGTGCCACCAGCAGAGATACAGGGAGCCCCCAAGAGACCCAGTACTTC.

In DNA, the CDR3 is TGTGCCAGCAGTTATGGGGGGGGGTTGGGAGGCTACACCTTC. This codes for CASSYGGGLGGYTF. The chain joins TRBV6-5 to TRBJ1-2; D possibly corresponds to TRBD1 (5 bases). The V end lost 3 bases, the J end lost 8 bases, and 16 bases lay between the germline ends. The CDR3 totals 14 residues. Per germline, CDR1 MNHEY and CDR2 SVGAGI.

The chain links TRBV7-3 to TRBJ2-1; weak D call: TRBD2 (6 bases). The CDR3 has 15 residues. Germline values: CDR1 SGHTA, CDR2 FQGTGA. V shed 5 bases and J shed 6 bases, with 17 bases lying between them. CDR3 in amino acids: CASSPVPGVGNEQFF. The CDR3 nucleotides are TGTGCCAGCAGCCCTGTGCCGGGAGTGGGCAATGAGCAGTTCTTC.

J is TRBJ2-5 and V is TRBV11-1, with 10 bases aligning to TRBD1. CDR3 size: 15 residues. CDR1 is SGHAT and CDR2 is FQDESV in the germline V gene (reference sequence). Losses at the gene ends were 3 bases for V and 5 bases for J; bases not matched to a gene: 6. CDR3 coding DNA: TGTGCCAGCAGCTTCTTCGGGACAGGGGAGGAGACCCAGTACTTC. Encoded protein: CASSFFGTGEETQYF.

This chain uses TRBV27 with TRBJ1-5, with a tentative D call TRBD1 (5 bases). Per the germline V gene, CDR1 is MNHEY and CDR2 is SMNVEV (reference sequence). V was trimmed by 5 bases and J by 5 bases, leaving 16 bases between them. The CDR3 is 15 residues long. The CDR3 sequence is CASSPRQGRDQPQHF. In nucleotides, the CDR3 is TGTGCCAGCAGTCCCAGGCAGGGCCGGGATCAGCCCCAGCATTTT.

This chain joins TRBV11-2 and TRBJ2-3, with D perhaps matching TRBD2 (5 bases). V was cut by 5 bases and J by 1 base, with 19 bases left in between. The germline CDR1 and CDR2 sequences are SGHAT and FQNNGV. The CDR3 consists of 17 residues. The chain's CDR3 is CASSPQPIWGGTDTQYF. The CDR3 DNA reads TGTGCCAGCAGCCCCCAGCCTATTTGGGGAGGCACAGATACGCAGTATTTT.